A single TCR beta chain is shown here with its context. The antigen is not known. These data are taken from a study of shared clonotypes between healthy human individuals. Whole-study context: Plates per donor: three CD4 naive, three CD4 memory, two CD8 naive, one CD8 memory.

Broader study findings: Few donors limited the genetic and exposure-history diversity represented.

In the authors' methods: Filtering differed for immunoSEQ, which gave only junction sequences without quality scores. Sequenced by immunoSEQ multiplex PCR; TCRdb stores in-frame clones only, minus some. That table gives V, J and clone size, and the DNA gave D and trimming. This sample yields approximately 500,000 clones, of which 96% are seen a single time; 0.05% to 0.07% belongs to the top ten. This CDR3 contains 13 residues. Germline V lookup: CDR1 MNHEY, CDR2 SVGAGI. V lost 5 bases and J lost 5; bases outside the gene matches: 5. This receptor was identified in a woman in her twenties or thirties in good health. Sequences were obtained from naive CD4+ T cells sorted from blood. The subset denotes: CD45RA+ positively selected. The chain recombines TRBV6-5 with TRBJ2-7, with 8 bases fitting TRBD1. The CDR3 DNA sequence: TGTGCCAGCAGTACTCACAGGGGGGACGAGCAGTACTTC. It codes for CASSTHRGDEQYF.